This record concerns one TCR beta chain sequence. Its specificity is not known. This sample was taken from a study of blood T cells in healthy people across ages. A second about 7 to 11 cycle PCR used barcoded and J-beta primers. TCRdb re-called the 5' RACE reads with MiXCR, one entry per CDR3 protein. The table records under 2 million distinct CDR3 sequences, about 31% of them present only once. Study-wide results and caveats: Strong correlation was found linking TCR beta diversity to naive T cell percentage. Among long-lived donors, naive CD4+ cells were more numerous and diversity higher than in aged donors.

For every donor, a draw yielded ten milliliters of peripheral blood. V shed 1 base and J 10 bases; nucleotides not matched to a gene: 10. The CDR3 consists of 15 residues. Germline lookup yields CDR1 SGHTA and CDR2 FQGNSA. Sequenced material: blood. This clonotype was sampled from a woman aged 25 to 39 in good health. The chain couples TRBV7-2 to TRBJ2-1; 7 nucleotides agree with TRBD2. The CDR3 nucleotides read TGTGCCAGCAGCTTAGACAGCGGGAACTGGGGGGAGCAGTTCTTC. Protein: CASSLDSGNWGEQFF. Variable domain in full (rest from reference TRBV7-2 and TRBJ2-1): GAGVSQSPSNKVTEKGKDVELRCDPISGHTALYWYRQSLGQGLEFLIYFQGNSAPDKSGLPSDRFSAERTGGSVSTLTIQRTQQEDSAVYLCASSLDSGNWGEQFFGPGTRLTVL.